The clone carrying this T cell receptor (beta chain) was seen at least ten times. The antigen remains unidentified. The CDR3 contains 16 residues. The trim removed 4 bases at V and 0 bases at J, leaving 2 bases unmatched. CDR1 DFQATT and CDR2 SNEGSKA come from the germline V gene (reference sequence). Amplified TCR beta CDR3 regions derived from RNA transcripts. The primer set for the first-round RT-PCR of the TCR CDR3 was HTBI. TCRdb reanalysed the multiplex PCR reads using MiXCR and keeps one entry per CDR3 protein. The sample lists approximately 600,000 distinct CDR3 sequences, roughly 15% occurring once. This sample stems from a study of T cells in Graves' hyperthyroidism and ophthalmopathy. Findings and limits, study-wide: Stable hyperthyroidism and ophthalmopathy were separated using 13 V-J signatures.

The sequenced sample consisted of blood. The V gene is TRBV20-1, the J gene TRBJ2-5; 16 nucleotides agree with TRBD2. The sequence was collected from a woman aged 40 to 55 with Graves' ophthalmopathy. CDR3 DNA: TGCAGTGCTACGGGACTAGCGGGAGGGTACCAAGAGACCCAGTACTTC. It specifies CSATGLAGGYQETQYF.